These 16 T cell receptor beta chains were all obtained from the same sample, sequenced in a study of OX40 agonist ivuxolimab in advanced cancers. Some clones are missing from TCRdb's copy, which holds only in-frame ones; the method was immunoSEQ multiplex PCR. The sample carries around 67,000 clones, 70% to 90% recorded once. Sequencing was performed on CD4+ or CD8+ T cells sorted from blood, taken in a trial of the OX40 agonist ivuxolimab. The receptors derive from an adult with an advanced solid tumor such as melanoma, head and neck, liver or kidney cancer.

This sequence joins TRBV4-1 and TRBJ2-1; unclear D gene. CDR1 is MGHRA and CDR2 is YSYEKL in the germline V gene. V gave up 0 bases and J gave up 7 bases, with 10 bases separating them. The CDR3 covers 14 residues. CDR3 sequence: CASSQDPQENEQFF. In DNA form, the CDR3 reads TGCGCCAGCAGCCAAGATCCTCAGGAGAATGAGCAGTTCTTC.

CDR3 DNA: TGTGCCTGGAGTATCATGGGGGTCGATACGCAGTATTTT. Amino acid sequence: CAWSIMGVDTQYF. The V call is TRBV30, the J call TRBJ2-3; D might be TRBD1 or TRBD2, each matching 5 bases. From germline, CDR1 is GTSNPN and CDR2 SVGIG (reference sequence). Between the trimmed V and J ends, which lost 2 bases and 6 bases, there was a span of 12 bases. The CDR3 totals 13 residues.

A word on this clone: Other DNA sequences in the same sample also yield this CDR3. This sequence joins TRBV28 and TRBJ2-7; D tentatively reads TRBD1 or TRBD2 (6 bases each). There are 14 residues in the CDR3. From germline, CDR1 is MDHEN and CDR2 SYDVKM. The V end lost 6 bases, the J end lost 4 bases, and 16 bases lay between the germline ends. CDR3 sequence (DNA): TGTGCCAGCAGCTTCGGGGGCAAGCCTTACGAGCAGTACTTC. Amino acid sequence: CASSFGGKPYEQYF.

The V call is TRBV5-6, the J call TRBJ2-5, with D possibly being TRBD1 or TRBD2 (5 bases each). The CDR3 has 14 amino acids. From germline, CDR1 is SGHDT and CDR2 YYEEEE. The V end lost 2 bases, the J end lost 5 bases, and 13 bases lay between the germline ends. CDR3 sequence: CASSFGAGRETQYF. The CDR3 DNA follows: TGTGCCAGCAGCTTCGGGGCAGGAAGGGAGACCCAGTACTTC.

This clone occurred once. The V gene is TRBV5-1, the J gene TRBJ2-1; the D is unclear. This CDR3 has 14 amino acids. With 4 bases removed from V and 1 base from J, the gap between germline ends came to 9 bases. Per the germline V gene, CDR1 is SGHRS and CDR2 is YFSETQ. The CDR3 DNA reads as TGCGCCAGCAGCACGACTGGTTCCTACAATGAGCAGTTCTTC. Encoded protein: CASSTTGSYNEQFF.

This chain joins TRBV7-2 and TRBJ2-2; D remains ambiguous. Germline assignment: CDR1 SGHTA and CDR2 FQGNSA. The CDR3 loop spans 12 amino acids. Trimming cost V 0 bases and J 6 bases, with 2 bases left between them. The CDR3 here is CASSLAPGELFF. DNA for the CDR3: TGTGCCAGCAGCTTAGCCCCCGGGGAGCTGTTTTTT.

This chain uses TRBV6-1 with TRBJ2-7; a weak D match, TRBD1 (6 bases). Trimming cost V 5 bases and J 0 bases, with 8 bases left between them. CDR1 is MNHNS, CDR2 SASEGT, per germline. The CDR3 covers 13 residues. For the CDR3, the DNA is TGTGCCAGCAGTTGGACAGACTCCTACGAGCAGTACTTC. Its protein product is CASSWTDSYEQYF.

On this clone itself: At the DNA level, this CDR3 is encoded by other sequences in the same sample as well. The chain employs TRBV7-2 and TRBJ1-3; unclear D gene. The V gene lost 3 bases and the J gene lost 0 bases, with 6 bases spanning the gap. The CDR3 sequence is 14 residues long. CDR1 and CDR2 from the germline V gene are SGHTA and FQGNSA. The CDR3 DNA sequence: TGTGCCAGCAGCTTGGGAATCTCTGGAAACACCATATATTTT. Protein: CASSLGISGNTIYF.

The chain combines TRBV5-1 with TRBJ2-3; D is perhaps TRBD1 or TRBD2 (6 bases each). CDR3 length equals 14 residues. The germline CDR1 and CDR2 sequences are SGHRS and YFSETQ. The germline V and J ends were trimmed by 4 bases and 4 bases, with 13 bases remaining between them. In DNA, the CDR3 is TGCGCCAGCAGCACGGTGGGGGGCCCAGATACGCAGTATTTT. It yields the protein CASSTVGGPDTQYF.

A single count supports this clone. CDR3 DNA sequence: TGCAGTGGGGCAGGGGGACACGAGCAGTACTTC. It is translated as CSGAGGHEQYF. The J gene is TRBJ2-7, the V gene TRBV20-1; 7 nucleotides agree with TRBD1. Unmatched junction bases numbered 5, after V lost 7 bases and J lost 5 bases. The CDR3 has 11 residues. The germline CDR1 and CDR2 sequences are DFQATT and SNEGSKA (reference sequence).

This clone occurred a few times. The V gene is TRBV11-2, the J gene TRBJ1-1, with no clear D. The CDR3 covers 12 residues. Germline V lookup: CDR1 SGHAT, CDR2 FQNNGV. The ends were cut back, 1 base at V and 7 bases at J, with 7 bases in the middle. CDR3 protein: CASSLGPSEAFF. The DNA for the CDR3 is TGTGCCAGCAGCTTAGGACCGAGTGAAGCTTTCTTT.

The rearrangement links TRBV28 to TRBJ1-5; unclear D gene. CDR3 length: 17 residues. Germline CDR1 is MDHEN and CDR2 is SYDVKM. The V and J ends lost 5 bases and 0 bases respectively, with 17 bases between them. CDR3 nucleotide sequence: TGTGCCAGCAGTCCCCCCGGCGGGGAATATAGCAATCAGCCCCAGCATTTT. Its translation is CASSPPGGEYSNQPQHF.

This chain uses TRBV5-1 with TRBJ2-3; 13 positions match TRBD2. CDR1 is SGHRS, CDR2 YFSETQ, per germline. The CDR3 consists of 16 residues. With V trimmed by 4 bases and J by 8 bases, 10 bases remained unmatched. This chain's CDR3 is CASSPSTSGRAGTQYF. CDR3 nucleotide sequence: TGCGCCAGCAGCCCCTCCACTAGCGGGAGGGCCGGTACGCAGTATTTT. The full variable domain, with the rest looked up from reference TRBV5-1 and TRBJ2-3, is KAGVTQTPRYLIKTRGQQVTLSCSPISGHRSVSWYQQTPGQGLQFLFEYFSETQRNKGNFPGRFSGRQFSNSRSEMNVSTLELGDSALYLCASSPSTSGRAGTQYFGPGTRLTVL.

This rearrangement joins TRBV11-2 to TRBJ2-5, with D perhaps TRBD1 (5 bases). Trimming removed 7 bases at V and 3 bases at J, with 15 bases between. The CDR3 sequence is 14 residues long. Looked up from germline, CDR1 is SGHAT and CDR2 is FQNNGV. The CDR3 sequence is CASNIAQGEETQYF. The CDR3 DNA follows: TGTGCCAGCAACATAGCCCAGGGTGAAGAGACCCAGTACTTC.

The genes are TRBV5-5 and TRBJ2-7; D is perhaps TRBD1 (7 bases). V lost 2 bases, J lost 4 bases, and 13 bases lay in between. The CDR3 covers 14 residues. CDR1 is SGHKS, CDR2 YYEKEE, per germline (reference sequence). The CDR3 coding sequence is TGTGCCAGCAGCTTCGGACAGGCGGGGTACGAGCAGTACTTC. Amino acids: CASSFGQAGYEQYF.

V gene TRBV4-3 combines with J gene TRBJ2-4; D not certain. Germline-derived CDR1 and CDR2 are LGHNA and YSLEER. This CDR3 has 14 amino acids. V lost 0 bases and J lost 8, with 11 bases in between. CDR3 DNA sequence: TGCGCCAGCAGCCAAGAAAGGACGTTCGACATTCAGTACTTC. It is translated as CASSQERTFDIQYF.